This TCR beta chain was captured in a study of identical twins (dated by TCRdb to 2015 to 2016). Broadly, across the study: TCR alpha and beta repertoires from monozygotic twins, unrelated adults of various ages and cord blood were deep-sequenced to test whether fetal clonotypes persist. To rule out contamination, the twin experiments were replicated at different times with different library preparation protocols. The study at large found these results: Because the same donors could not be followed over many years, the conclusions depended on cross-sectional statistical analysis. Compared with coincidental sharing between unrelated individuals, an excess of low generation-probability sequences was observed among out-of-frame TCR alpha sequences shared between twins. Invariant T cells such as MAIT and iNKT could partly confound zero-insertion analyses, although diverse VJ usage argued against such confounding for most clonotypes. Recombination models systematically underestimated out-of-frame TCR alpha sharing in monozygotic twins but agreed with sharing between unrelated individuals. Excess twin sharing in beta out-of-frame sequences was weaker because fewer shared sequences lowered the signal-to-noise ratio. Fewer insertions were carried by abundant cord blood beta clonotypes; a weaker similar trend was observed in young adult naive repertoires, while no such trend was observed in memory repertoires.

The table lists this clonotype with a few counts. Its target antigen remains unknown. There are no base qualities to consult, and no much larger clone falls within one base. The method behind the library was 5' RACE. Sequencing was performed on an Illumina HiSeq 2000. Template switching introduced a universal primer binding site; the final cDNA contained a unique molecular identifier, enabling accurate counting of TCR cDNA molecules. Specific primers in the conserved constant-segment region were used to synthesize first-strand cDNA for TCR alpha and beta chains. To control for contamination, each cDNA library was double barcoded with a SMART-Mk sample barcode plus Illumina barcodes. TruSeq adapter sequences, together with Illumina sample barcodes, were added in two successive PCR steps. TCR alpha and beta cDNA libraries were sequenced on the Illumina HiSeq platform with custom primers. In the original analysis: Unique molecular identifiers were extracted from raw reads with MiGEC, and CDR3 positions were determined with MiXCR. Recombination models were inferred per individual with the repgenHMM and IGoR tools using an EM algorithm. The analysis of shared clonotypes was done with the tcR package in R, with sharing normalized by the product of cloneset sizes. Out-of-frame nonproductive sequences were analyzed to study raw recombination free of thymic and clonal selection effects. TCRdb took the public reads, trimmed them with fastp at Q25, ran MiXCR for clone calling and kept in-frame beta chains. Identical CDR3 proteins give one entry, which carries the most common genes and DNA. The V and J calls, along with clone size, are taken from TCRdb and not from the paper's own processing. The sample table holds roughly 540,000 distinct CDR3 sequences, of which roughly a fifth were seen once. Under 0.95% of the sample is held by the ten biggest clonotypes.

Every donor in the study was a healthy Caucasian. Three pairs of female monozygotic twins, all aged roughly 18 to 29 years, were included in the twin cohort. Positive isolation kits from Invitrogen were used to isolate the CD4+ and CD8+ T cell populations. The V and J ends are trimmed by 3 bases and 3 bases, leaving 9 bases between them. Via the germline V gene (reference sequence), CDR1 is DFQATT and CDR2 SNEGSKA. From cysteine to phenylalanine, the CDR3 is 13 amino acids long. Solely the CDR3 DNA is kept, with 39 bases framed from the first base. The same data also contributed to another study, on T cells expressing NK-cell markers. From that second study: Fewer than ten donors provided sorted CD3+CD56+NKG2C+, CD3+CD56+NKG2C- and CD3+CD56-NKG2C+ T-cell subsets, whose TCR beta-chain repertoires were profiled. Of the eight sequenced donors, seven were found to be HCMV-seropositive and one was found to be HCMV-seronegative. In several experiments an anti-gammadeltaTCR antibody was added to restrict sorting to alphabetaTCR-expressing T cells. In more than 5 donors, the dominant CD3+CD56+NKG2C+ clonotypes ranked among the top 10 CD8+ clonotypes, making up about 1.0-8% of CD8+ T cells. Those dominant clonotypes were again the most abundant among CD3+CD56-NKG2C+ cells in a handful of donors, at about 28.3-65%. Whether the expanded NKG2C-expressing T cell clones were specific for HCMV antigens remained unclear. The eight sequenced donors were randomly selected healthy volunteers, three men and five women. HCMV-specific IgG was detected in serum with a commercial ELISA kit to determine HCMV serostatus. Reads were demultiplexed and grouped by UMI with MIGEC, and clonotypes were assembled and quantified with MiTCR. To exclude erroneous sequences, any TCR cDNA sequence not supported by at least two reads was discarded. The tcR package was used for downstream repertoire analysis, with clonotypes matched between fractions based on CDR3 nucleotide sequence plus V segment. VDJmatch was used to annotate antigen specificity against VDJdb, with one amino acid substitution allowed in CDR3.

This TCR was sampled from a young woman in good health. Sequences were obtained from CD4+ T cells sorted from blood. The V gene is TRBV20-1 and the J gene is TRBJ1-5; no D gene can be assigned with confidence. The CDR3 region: CSASFRSNQPQHF. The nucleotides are TGCAGTGCTAGCTTCAGATCCAATCAGCCCCAGCATTTT.